These T cell receptor beta chains were read from a single sample in a study of metastatic and nonmetastatic thyroid tumors. With MiXCR, TCRdb reprocessed the PCR reads. The sample holds some 54,000 clones, roughly a sixth seen once. Sample: blood. The receptors come from a female donor with papillary thyroid cancer or a benign thyroid nodule (not recorded which). Some clones in this sample may be carry-over from other donors' samples. Each CDR3 is given without its conserved first and last residue. For some rows the clone size is stated as once, few or many, or as a class when expanded; others skip it.

abundance: NA
v_gene: TRBV7-9
CDR3aa: ASSQGVGDYYEQY

abundance: once
v_gene: TRBV20-1
CDR3aa: SAGCGQSENYGYT

abundance: NA
v_gene: TRBV9
CDR3aa: ASRKAGGDTGELF

abundance: NA
v_gene: TRBV20-1
CDR3aa: SAGPAAS

abundance: many
v_gene: TRBV20-1
CDR3aa: SASFGLGSGANVLT

abundance: many
v_gene: TRBV18
CDR3aa: ASSSEMNTEAF

abundance: many
v_gene: TRBV2
CDR3aa: ASLRAEGNTGELF

abundance: many
v_gene: TRBV19
CDR3aa: ARPPRGTAGGRNEQF

abundance: NA
v_gene: TRBV11-1
CDR3aa: ASSRQGTPTDTQY

abundance: few
v_gene: TRBV6-1
CDR3aa: ASSSGTGEAGELF

abundance: many
v_gene: TRBV6-1
CDR3aa: ASSPLPGQGVNEQY